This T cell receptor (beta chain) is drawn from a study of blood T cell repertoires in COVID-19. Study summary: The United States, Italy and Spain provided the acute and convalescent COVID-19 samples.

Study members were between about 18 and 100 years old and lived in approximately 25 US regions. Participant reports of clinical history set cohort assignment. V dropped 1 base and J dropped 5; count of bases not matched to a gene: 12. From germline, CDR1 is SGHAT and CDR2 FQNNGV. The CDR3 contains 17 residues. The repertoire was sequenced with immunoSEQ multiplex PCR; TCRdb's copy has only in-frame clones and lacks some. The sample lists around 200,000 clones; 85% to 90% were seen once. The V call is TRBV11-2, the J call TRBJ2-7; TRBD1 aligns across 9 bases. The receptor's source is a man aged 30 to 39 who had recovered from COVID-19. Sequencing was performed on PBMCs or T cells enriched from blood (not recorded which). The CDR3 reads CASSLAQKGQGTDEQYF. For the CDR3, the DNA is TGTGCCAGCAGCTTAGCCCAGAAAGGACAGGGGACGGACGAGCAGTACTTC.